This section outlines one T cell receptor beta chain sequence together with its context. With random hexamers, reverse transcription was performed on about 0.5 to 1 ug of RNA. Via MiXCR, TCRdb re-called the immunoSEQ multiplex PCR reads, giving one row per CDR3 protein. The repertoire consists of some 180,000 distinct CDR3 sequences, with approximately 94% occurring once and the leading ten covering 0.1%. Matching for age and sex applied to the controls, who were healthy donors. The data are from a study of CD8 T cells in Susac syndrome. The V and J ends lost 1 base and 3 bases respectively, with 7 bases between them. The CDR3 extends over 14 amino acids. Germline CDR1 and CDR2: SGHTA and FQGNSA.

This TCR came from a human donor in good health. This chain joins TRBV7-2 and TRBJ2-4; D uncertain. The sample comprised CD4+ T cells from PBMCs. The CDR3: CASSLGPFKNIQYF. CDR3 nucleotide sequence: TGTGCCAGCAGCTTAGGACCCTTCAAAAACATTCAGTACTTC.